These 25 T cell receptor beta chains share one sample of origin, sequenced in a study of T cells in Graves' hyperthyroidism and ophthalmopathy. TCR beta CDR3 regions were amplified from RNA. The study used the HTBI primer set for a first-round RT-PCR of the TCR CDR3. TCRdb reprocessed the multiplex PCR reads with MiXCR, giving one entry per CDR3 protein. The sample carries a few hundred thousand distinct CDR3 sequences, about 19% recorded once. Sequenced material: blood. The receptors shown here come from a man aged 50 to 60 with Graves' ophthalmopathy.

The CDR3 sequence is CASRKTGEDEKLFF. CDR3 in DNA: TGTGCCAGCAGGAAGACAGGGGAGGATGAAAAACTGTTTTTT. V is TRBV28 and J is TRBJ1-4, with 8 bases identical to TRBD1. V lost 6 bases and J lost 6; bases outside the gene matches: 6. Germline-derived CDR1 and CDR2 are MDHEN and SYDVKM. The length of the CDR3 is 14 residues.

This clonotype was observed a handful of times. This rearrangement joins TRBV12-3 or TRBV12-4 to TRBJ2-5; D perhaps matches TRBD1 (6 bases). V shed 4 bases and J shed 1 base, with 10 bases lying between them. The CDR3 runs 14 residues. The DNA for the CDR3 is TGTGCCAGCAGTTACAGGGAGTCCCAAGAGACCCAGTACTTC. It encodes CASSYRESQETQYF.

This clonotype was counted at least ten times. The V gene is TRBV20-1, the J gene TRBJ1-4; perhaps TRBD1 as D (6 bases). CDR1 and CDR2 from the germline V gene are DFQATT and SNEGSKA (reference sequence). The CDR3 runs to 14 residues. V was shortened by 7 bases and J by 3 bases, with 15 bases between the two germline ends. CDR3 DNA: TGCAGTGTGGGGGGCGCGGGATCTAATGAAAAACTGTTTTTT. Its translation is CSVGGAGSNEKLFF.

This clonotype turned up a few times. V and J are TRBV20-1 and TRBJ1-1; tentative D call: TRBD1 (5 bases). V was clipped by 6 bases and J by 3 bases, with 11 bases between them. The CDR3 contains 12 residues. In germline, CDR1 is DFQATT, CDR2 SNEGSKA (reference sequence). The CDR3 protein is CSAEGKDTEAFF. The CDR3 region has the DNA TGCAGTGCGGAGGGGAAGGACACTGAAGCTTTCTTT.

Ten or more counts support this clonotype. The CDR3: CAISQFSGSSRNEQFF. The CDR3 bases are TGTGCCATCAGTCAATTTAGCGGGAGTAGCCGCAATGAGCAGTTCTTC. This chain joins TRBV10-3 and TRBJ2-1; TRBD2 agrees at 9 bases. CDR1 is ENHRY and CDR2 is SYGVKD in the germline V gene. This CDR3 is built from 16 residues. J lost 6 bases, V lost 5 bases, and 11 bases had no gene match.

This clonotype was observed at least ten times. CDR3: CASSLGLPGRGSEQYF. Written as DNA, the CDR3 is TGTGCCAGCAGCCTCGGACTCCCGGGAAGAGGGAGCGAGCAGTACTTC. V usage is TRBV11-2 and J usage is TRBJ2-7, with D perhaps TRBD2 (5 bases). CDR3 size: 16 residues. Trimming took off 5 bases at V and 6 bases at J, with 23 bases between the two ends. Germline assignment: CDR1 SGHAT and CDR2 FQNNGV.

The chain uses TRBV29-1 and TRBJ1-1, with 9 bases lining up with TRBD1. The germline V gene encodes CDR1 SQVTM and CDR2 ANQGSEA. This CDR3 contains 15 residues. V was clipped by 7 bases and J by 1 base; unmatched bases: 10. The CDR3 protein is CSARPGTGPNTEAFF. The CDR3 coding sequence is TGCAGCGCTCGTCCCGGGACAGGGCCGAACACTGAAGCTTTCTTT.

The chain couples TRBV5-4 to TRBJ2-5, with no clear D. V was shortened by 0 bases and J by 5 bases, with 14 bases between the two germline ends. This CDR3 contains 15 residues. Germline CDR1 is SGHNT and CDR2 is YYREEE (reference sequence). For the CDR3, the DNA is TGTGCCAGCAGCTTGGGATCTAGGAGTGGCGAGACCCAGTACTTC. It specifies CASSLGSRSGETQYF.

This chain connects TRBV4-1 to TRBJ1-6; D might be TRBD1 (6 bases). Trimming left V 3 bases short and J 7 bases short, with 13 bases between. This CDR3 has 15 amino acids. Germline values: CDR1 MGHRA, CDR2 YSYEKL. The CDR3 spells CASSQVETGNSPLHF. DNA of the CDR3: TGCGCCAGCAGCCAGGTGGAAACAGGGAATTCACCCCTCCACTTT.

The chain recombines TRBV6-5 with TRBJ1-1; the D is unclear. The CDR3 runs to 15 residues. Trimming removed 2 bases from V and 0 bases from J, with 10 bases in between. Germline V gives CDR1 MNHEY, CDR2 SVGAGI. CDR3 region: CASSYASAMNTEAFF. The CDR3 coding sequence is TGTGCCAGCAGTTACGCATCCGCCATGAACACTGAAGCTTTCTTT.

The rearrangement links TRBV12-3 or TRBV12-4 to TRBJ1-5; weak D call: TRBD1 (5 bases). V lost 3 bases and J lost 5, with 17 bases in between. This CDR3 contains 16 residues. The CDR3 loop is CASSFSGPRGHQPQHF. CDR3 sequence (DNA): TGTGCCAGCAGTTTTTCCGGACCTAGGGGCCATCAGCCCCAGCATTTT.

The rearrangement uses TRBV19 and TRBJ1-2; D is undetermined. This CDR3 is built from 13 residues. The ends were cut back, 8 bases at V and 4 bases at J, with 14 bases in the middle. Germline assignment: CDR1 LNHDA and CDR2 SQIVND (reference sequence). CDR3 nucleotides: TGTGCCAGTTCAGTACAGCTGCTCTATGGCTACACCTTC. Its translation: CASSVQLLYGYTF.

Many counts were recorded for this clonotype. The chain couples TRBV27 to TRBJ2-7; possible D gene TRBD2, 5 bases. V was pared by 6 bases and J by 6 bases, with 12 bases between. The germline V gene has CDR1 MNHEY and CDR2 SMNVEV (reference sequence). The CDR3 spans 12 residues. The CDR3 region is CASRTVASEQYF. The DNA for the CDR3 is TGTGCCAGCAGAACAGTAGCGTCCGAGCAGTACTTC.

This clonotype was picked up many times. CDR3 nucleotides: TGTGCCAGCAGTGAAGGGCAGAGCGGGAGGGCATCCGAGCAGTACTTC. Its translation is CASSEGQSGRASEQYF. The genes are TRBV2 and TRBJ2-7; 10 nucleotides agree with TRBD2. The CDR3 runs 16 residues. V gave up 1 base and J gave up 6 bases; unmatched junction bases: 9. From germline, CDR1 is SNHLY and CDR2 FYNNEI.

This clonotype has ten or more counts. The CDR3 DNA sequence: TGTGCCAGCAGCTTAAGAGAGGGGGAGACCCAGTACTTC. The encoded protein is CASSLREGETQYF. The chain uses TRBV7-3 and TRBJ2-5; D possibly matches TRBD1 or TRBD2 (5 bases each). CDR3 length: 13 amino acids. V gave up 1 base and J gave up 5 bases, with 8 bases separating them. Germline V gene lookup returns CDR1 SGHTA and CDR2 FQGTGA.

CDR3: CAINQAGLAGAHEQYF. In nucleotides, the CDR3 is TGTGCCATCAACCAAGCGGGACTAGCGGGAGCCCACGAGCAGTACTTC. The chain has TRBV10-3 and TRBJ2-7; 14 nucleotides line up with TRBD2. The germline CDR1 and CDR2 sequences are ENHRY and SYGVKD. CDR3 length: 16 residues. J gave up 5 bases and V 7 bases, and 10 bases lay outside the gene matches.

The chain combines TRBV20-1 with TRBJ2-1; D unclear. Trimming pared 1 base from V and 4 bases from J, leaving 11 bases between. CDR3 length: 14 amino acids. CDR1 DFQATT and CDR2 SNEGSKA come from the germline V gene (reference sequence). CDR3 nucleotide sequence: TGCAGTGCTAGAGTTACGTCATTATACAATGAGCAGTTCTTC. Translation: CSARVTSLYNEQFF.

This clonotype showed up many times. The genes are TRBV11-2 and TRBJ2-5; tentative D call: TRBD2 (6 bases). Trimming took off 4 bases at V and 9 bases at J, with 18 bases between the two ends. The CDR3 is 14 amino acids. The V gene's germline CDR1 is SGHAT and CDR2 FQNNGV. The CDR3 sequence: CASSYSDNPGAQYF. For the CDR3, the DNA is TGTGCCAGCAGCTACTCGGACAATCCGGGGGCCCAGTACTTC.

This clonotype was recorded a few times. This chain connects TRBV10-3 to TRBJ2-3; 8 nucleotides line up with TRBD2. The CDR3 has 15 amino acids. CDR1 and CDR2 from the germline V gene are ENHRY and SYGVKD. The J segment lost 4 bases and the V segment lost 7 bases, leaving 10 bases of the junction unmatched. CDR3 amino acids: CAINQAGELADTQYF. DNA for the CDR3: TGTGCCATCAATCAAGCGGGAGAGTTGGCAGATACGCAGTATTTT.

This clonotype showed up just a few times. The chain links TRBV28 to TRBJ2-6, with 10 bases that match TRBD1. The trim removed 1 base at V and 1 base at J, leaving 10 bases unmatched. The CDR3 is 20 residues long. Germline V CDR1 and CDR2: MDHEN, SYDVKM. The CDR3 reads CASSLLIGTGAPSGANVLTF. The CDR3 nucleotides are TGTGCCAGCAGTTTATTAATCGGGACAGGGGCTCCTTCTGGGGCCAACGTCCTGACTTTC.

The table lists this clonotype with a few counts. The chain uses TRBV7-3 and TRBJ2-2; 8 bases agree with TRBD2. After removal of 5 bases from V and 6 bases from J, the junction contained 8 bases not matched to a gene. Germline CDR1 and CDR2: SGHTA and FQGTGA. The CDR3 spans 15 residues. The CDR3 sequence: CASSATGTRAGELFF. CDR3 in DNA: TGTGCCAGCAGCGCCACGGGGACTAGGGCCGGGGAGCTGTTTTTT.

This clonotype was found many times. The chain couples TRBV28 to TRBJ2-1, with a weak D call TRBD2 (6 bases). The V gene lost 8 bases and the J gene lost 13 bases, with 15 bases spanning the gap. Per germline, CDR1 MDHEN and CDR2 SYDVKM. This CDR3 comprises 11 residues. DNA for the CDR3: TGTGCCAGCGGATTGACTAGTTCTCAGTTCTTC. Translation: CASGLTSSQFF.

The chain uses TRBV5-1 and TRBJ1-4, with D possibly matching TRBD1 (5 bases). There are 16 residues in the CDR3. The germline V gene encodes CDR1 SGHRS and CDR2 YFSETQ. V lost 4 bases and J 0 bases, leaving 13 bases between the germline ends. The CDR3 nucleotides read TGCGCCAGCAGCCCGAGACAGTTTGCAACTAATGAAAAACTGTTTTTT. This codes for CASSPRQFATNEKLFF.

This clonotype was detected only a few times. This rearrangement joins TRBV20-1 to TRBJ2-6; 7 bases fit TRBD1. Germline V lookup: CDR1 DFQATT, CDR2 SNEGSKA (reference sequence). This CDR3 is built from 17 residues. Germline trimming cut 5 bases from V and 0 bases from J; bases unmatched to any gene: 10. Here the CDR3 reads CSAFRDSANSGANVLTF. In DNA form, the CDR3 reads TGCAGTGCTTTCCGGGACAGTGCTAACTCTGGGGCCAACGTCCTGACTTTC.

In its sample, this clonotype was seen many times. This rearrangement joins TRBV2 to TRBJ1-2, with a possible D match to TRBD1 (5 bases). Per the germline V gene, CDR1 is SNHLY and CDR2 is FYNNEI. Trimming pared 4 bases from V and 7 bases from J, leaving 13 bases between. This CDR3 comprises 13 residues. CDR3 sequence reads: CASSGGLRAGYTF. CDR3 sequence (DNA): TGTGCCAGCAGTGGGGGCCTCCGGGCTGGCTACACCTTC.